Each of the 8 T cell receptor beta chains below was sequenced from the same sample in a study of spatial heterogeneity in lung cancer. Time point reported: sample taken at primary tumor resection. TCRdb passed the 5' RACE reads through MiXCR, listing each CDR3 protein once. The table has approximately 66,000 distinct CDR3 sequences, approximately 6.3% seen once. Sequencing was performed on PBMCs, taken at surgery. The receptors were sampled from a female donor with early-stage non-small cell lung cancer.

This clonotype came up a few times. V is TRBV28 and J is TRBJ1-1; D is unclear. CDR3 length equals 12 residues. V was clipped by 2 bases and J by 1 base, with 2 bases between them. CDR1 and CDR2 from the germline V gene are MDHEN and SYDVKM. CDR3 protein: CASSLRNTEAFF. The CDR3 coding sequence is TGTGCCAGCAGTTTAAGGAACACTGAAGCTTTCTTT. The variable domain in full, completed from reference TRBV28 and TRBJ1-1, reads DVKVTQSSRYLVKRTGEKVFLECVQDMDHENMFWYRQDPGLGLRLIYFSYDVKMKEKGDIPEGYSVSREKKERFSLILESASTNQTSMYLCASSLRNTEAFFGQGTRLTVV.

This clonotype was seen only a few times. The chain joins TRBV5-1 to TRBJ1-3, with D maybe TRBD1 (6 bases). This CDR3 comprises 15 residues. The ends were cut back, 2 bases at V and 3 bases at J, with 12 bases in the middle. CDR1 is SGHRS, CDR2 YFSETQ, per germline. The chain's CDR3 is CASSFNGGNGNTIYF. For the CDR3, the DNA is TGCGCCAGCAGCTTCAATGGGGGCAATGGAAACACCATATATTTT.

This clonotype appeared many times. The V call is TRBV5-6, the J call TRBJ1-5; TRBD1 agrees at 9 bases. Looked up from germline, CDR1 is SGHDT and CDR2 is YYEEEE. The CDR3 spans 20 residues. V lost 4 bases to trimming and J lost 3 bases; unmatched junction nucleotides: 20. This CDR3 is CASSRYYRGPETGFNQPQHF. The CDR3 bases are TGTGCCAGCAGCCGTTATTACAGGGGGCCGGAGACCGGGTTCAATCAGCCCCAGCATTTT.

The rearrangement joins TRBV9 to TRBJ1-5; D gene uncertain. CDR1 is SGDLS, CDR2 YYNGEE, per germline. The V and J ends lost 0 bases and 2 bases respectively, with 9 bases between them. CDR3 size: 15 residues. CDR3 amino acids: CASSVGSSGNQPQHF. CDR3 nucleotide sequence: TGTGCCAGCAGCGTAGGGTCGAGTGGCAATCAGCCCCAGCATTTT. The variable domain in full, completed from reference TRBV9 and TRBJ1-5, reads DSGVTQTPKHLITATGQRVTLRCSPRSGDLSVYWYQQSLDQGLQFLIQYYNGEERAKGNILERFSAQQFPDLHSELNLSSLELGDSALYFCASSVGSSGNQPQHFGDGTRLSIL.

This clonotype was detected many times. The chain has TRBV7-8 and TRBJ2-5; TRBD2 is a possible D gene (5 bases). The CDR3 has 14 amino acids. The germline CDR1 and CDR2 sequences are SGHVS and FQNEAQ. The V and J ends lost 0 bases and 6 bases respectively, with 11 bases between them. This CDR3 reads CASSLAASTQTQYF. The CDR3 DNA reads TGTGCCAGCAGCTTAGCGGCTAGCACGCAGACCCAGTACTTC.

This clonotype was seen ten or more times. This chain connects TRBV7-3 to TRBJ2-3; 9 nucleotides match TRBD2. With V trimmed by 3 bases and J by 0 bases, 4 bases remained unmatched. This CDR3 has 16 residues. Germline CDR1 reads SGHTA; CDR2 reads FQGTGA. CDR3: CASSFFSGGSTDTQYF. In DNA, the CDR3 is TGTGCCAGCAGCTTCTTTAGCGGGGGAAGCACAGATACGCAGTATTTT.

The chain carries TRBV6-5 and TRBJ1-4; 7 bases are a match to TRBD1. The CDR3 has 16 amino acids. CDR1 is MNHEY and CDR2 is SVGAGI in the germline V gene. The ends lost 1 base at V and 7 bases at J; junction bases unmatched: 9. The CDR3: CASSYFRDRGREKLFF. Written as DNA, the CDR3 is TGTGCCAGCAGTTACTTCCGGGACAGAGGGCGTGAAAAACTGTTTTTT.

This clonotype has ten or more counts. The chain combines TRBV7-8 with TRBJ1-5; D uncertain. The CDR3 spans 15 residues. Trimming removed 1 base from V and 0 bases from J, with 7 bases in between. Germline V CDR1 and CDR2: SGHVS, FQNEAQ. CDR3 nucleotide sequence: TGTGCCAGCAGCTTAGAACGGAATAGCAATCAGCCCCAGCATTTT. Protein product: CASSLERNSNQPQHF.